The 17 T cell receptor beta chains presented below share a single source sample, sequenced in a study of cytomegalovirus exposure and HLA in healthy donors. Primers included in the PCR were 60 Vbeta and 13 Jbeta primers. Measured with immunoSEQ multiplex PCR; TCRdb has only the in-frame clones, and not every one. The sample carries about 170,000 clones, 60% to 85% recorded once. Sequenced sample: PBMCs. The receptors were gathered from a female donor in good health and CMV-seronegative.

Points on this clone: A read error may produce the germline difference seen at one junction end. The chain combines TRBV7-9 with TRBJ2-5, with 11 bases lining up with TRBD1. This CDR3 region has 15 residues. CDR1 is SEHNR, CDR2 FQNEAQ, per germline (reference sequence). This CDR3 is CSSSPGTGGKVTQYF. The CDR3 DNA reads TGTTCCAGCAGCCCGGGGACAGGGGGTAAGGTGACCCAGTACTTC.

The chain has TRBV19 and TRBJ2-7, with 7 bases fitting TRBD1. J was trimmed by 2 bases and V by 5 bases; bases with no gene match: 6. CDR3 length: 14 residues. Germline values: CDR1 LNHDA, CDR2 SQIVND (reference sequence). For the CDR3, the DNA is TGTGCCAGTAGTCCAAGGCAGGGGGCCTACGAGCAGTACTTC. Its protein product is CASSPRQGAYEQYF.

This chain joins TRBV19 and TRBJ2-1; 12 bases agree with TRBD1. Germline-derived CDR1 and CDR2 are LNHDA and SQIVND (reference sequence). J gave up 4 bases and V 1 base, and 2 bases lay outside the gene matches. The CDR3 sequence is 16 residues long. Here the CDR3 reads CASSIGDRGLYNEQFF. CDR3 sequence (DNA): TGTGCCAGTAGTATAGGGGACAGGGGGCTGTACAATGAGCAGTTCTTC.

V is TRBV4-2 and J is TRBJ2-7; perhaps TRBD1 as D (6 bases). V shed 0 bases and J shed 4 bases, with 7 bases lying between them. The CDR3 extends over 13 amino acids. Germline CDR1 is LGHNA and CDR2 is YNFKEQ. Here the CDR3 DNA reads TGTGCCAGCAGCCAAGAACAGGGTTACGAGCAGTACTTC. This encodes CASSQEQGYEQYF.

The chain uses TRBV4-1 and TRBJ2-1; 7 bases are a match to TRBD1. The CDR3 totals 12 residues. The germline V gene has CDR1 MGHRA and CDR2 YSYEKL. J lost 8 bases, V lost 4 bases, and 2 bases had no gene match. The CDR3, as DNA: TGCGCCAGCAGCCCCACAGGGGATGAGCAGTTCTTC. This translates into CASSPTGDEQFF.

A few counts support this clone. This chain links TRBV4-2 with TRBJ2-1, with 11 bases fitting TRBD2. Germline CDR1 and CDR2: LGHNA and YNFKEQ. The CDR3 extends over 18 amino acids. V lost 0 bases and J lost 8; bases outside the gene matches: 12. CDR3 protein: CASSQDPQASGRSDEQFF. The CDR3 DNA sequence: TGTGCCAGCAGCCAAGATCCCCAGGCTAGCGGGAGGTCGGATGAGCAGTTCTTC.

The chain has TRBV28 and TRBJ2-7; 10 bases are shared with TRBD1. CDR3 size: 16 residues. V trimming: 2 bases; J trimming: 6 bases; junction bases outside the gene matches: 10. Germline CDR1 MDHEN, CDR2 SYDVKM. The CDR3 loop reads CASSLVTGQGIGEQYF. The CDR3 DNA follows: TGTGCCAGCAGTTTAGTTACGGGACAGGGGATCGGCGAGCAGTACTTC.

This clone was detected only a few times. The CDR3 here is CASSLYPGSSGGAEAFF. The CDR3 nucleotides are TGTGCCAGCAGTTTATACCCCGGATCATCTGGGGGGGCTGAAGCTTTCTTT. The V and J genes are TRBV28 and TRBJ1-1; TRBD1 might be the D (5 bases). The CDR3 is made up of 17 amino acids. The ends were cut back, 1 base at V and 6 bases at J, with 21 bases in the middle. Germline V lookup: CDR1 MDHEN, CDR2 SYDVKM.

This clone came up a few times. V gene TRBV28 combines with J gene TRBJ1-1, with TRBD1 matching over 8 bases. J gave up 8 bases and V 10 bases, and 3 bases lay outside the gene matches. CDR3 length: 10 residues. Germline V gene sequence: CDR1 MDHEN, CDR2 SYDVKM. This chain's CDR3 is CATQGGEAFF. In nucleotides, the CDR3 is TGTGCCACACAGGGGGGAGAAGCTTTCTTT.

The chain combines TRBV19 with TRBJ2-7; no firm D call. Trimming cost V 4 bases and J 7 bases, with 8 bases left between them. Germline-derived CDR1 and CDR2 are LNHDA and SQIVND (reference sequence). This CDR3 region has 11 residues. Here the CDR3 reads CASSKPGEQYF. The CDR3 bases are TGTGCCAGTAGTAAGCCCGGGGAGCAGTACTTC.

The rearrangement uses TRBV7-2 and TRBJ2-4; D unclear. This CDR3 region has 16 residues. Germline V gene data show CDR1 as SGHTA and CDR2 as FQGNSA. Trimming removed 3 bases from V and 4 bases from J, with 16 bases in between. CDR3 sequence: CASSLQPSHRKNIQYF. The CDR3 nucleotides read TGTGCCAGCAGCTTGCAACCATCACACCGAAAAAACATTCAGTACTTC.

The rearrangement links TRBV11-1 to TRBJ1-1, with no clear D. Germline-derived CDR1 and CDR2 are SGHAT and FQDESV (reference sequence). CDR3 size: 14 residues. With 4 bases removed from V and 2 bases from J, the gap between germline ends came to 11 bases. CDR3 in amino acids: CASSSHYSNTEAFF. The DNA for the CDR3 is TGTGCCAGCAGCTCACACTATTCTAACACTGAAGCTTTCTTT.

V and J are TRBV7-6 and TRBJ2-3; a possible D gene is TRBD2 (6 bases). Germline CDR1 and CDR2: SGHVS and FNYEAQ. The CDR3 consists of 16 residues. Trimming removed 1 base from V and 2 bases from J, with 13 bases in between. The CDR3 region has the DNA TGTGCCAGCAGCTTAGGAGGCGGGGTGTTCACAGATACGCAGTATTTT. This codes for CASSLGGGVFTDTQYF.

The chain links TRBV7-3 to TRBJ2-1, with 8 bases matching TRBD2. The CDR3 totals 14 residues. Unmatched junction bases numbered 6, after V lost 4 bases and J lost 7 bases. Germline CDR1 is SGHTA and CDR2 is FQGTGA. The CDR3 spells CASSWTSLGNEQFF. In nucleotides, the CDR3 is TGTGCCAGCAGCTGGACTAGCTTGGGGAATGAGCAGTTCTTC.

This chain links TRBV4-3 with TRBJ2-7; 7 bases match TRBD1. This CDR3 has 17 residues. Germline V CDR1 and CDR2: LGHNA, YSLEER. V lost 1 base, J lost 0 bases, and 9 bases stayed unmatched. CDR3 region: CASSQVVGGIPSYEQYF. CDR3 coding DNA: TGCGCCAGCAGCCAAGTGGTAGGGGGCATCCCCTCCTACGAGCAGTACTTC.

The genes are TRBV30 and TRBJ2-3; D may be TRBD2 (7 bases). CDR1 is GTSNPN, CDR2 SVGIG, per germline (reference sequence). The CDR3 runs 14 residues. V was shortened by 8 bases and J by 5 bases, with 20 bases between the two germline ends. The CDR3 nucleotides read TGTGCCGGGGGCAAGGAGTCGGGGGGAGATACGCAGTATTTT. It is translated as CAGGKESGGDTQYF.

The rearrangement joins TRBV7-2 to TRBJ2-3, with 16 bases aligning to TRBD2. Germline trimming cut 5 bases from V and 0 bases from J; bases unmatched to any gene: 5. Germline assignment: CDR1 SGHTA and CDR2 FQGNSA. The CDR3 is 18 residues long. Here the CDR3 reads CASSPPGLAGGSTDTQYF. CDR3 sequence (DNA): TGTGCCAGCAGCCCGCCGGGACTAGCGGGGGGGAGCACAGATACGCAGTATTTT.